This passage covers 8 T cell receptor beta chains from one sample sequenced in a study of CD8 T cells in ankylosing spondylitis. TCRdb analysed the 5' RACE reads with MiXCR anew, one entry per CDR3 protein. The table lists about 250,000 distinct CDR3 sequences, over 15% of them singletons. The sequenced sample consisted of blood, either unsorted or a sorted T cell fraction (not recorded which). The receptor source for this set is a male donor with ankylosing spondylitis or in good health (not recorded which).

The rearrangement links TRBV2 to TRBJ2-1, with D possibly matching TRBD2 (6 bases). The CDR3 is 16 residues long. The V end was cut by 3 bases, the J end by 0 bases, with 12 bases between. Germline V gives CDR1 SNHLY, CDR2 FYNNEI. Here the CDR3 reads CASSDSGAISYNEQFF. CDR3 DNA: TGTGCCAGCAGTGATAGCGGCGCCATCTCCTACAATGAGCAGTTCTTC.

The chain combines TRBV5-6 with TRBJ2-2; TRBD1 might be the D (6 bases). The ends were cut back, 4 bases at V and 6 bases at J, with 22 bases in the middle. The CDR3 runs 17 residues. CDR1 is SGHDT and CDR2 is YYEEEE in the germline V gene. Here the CDR3 reads CASSGLAGDRTAGELFF. CDR3 DNA: TGTGCCAGCAGCGGTTTGGCTGGTGACAGGACGGCCGGGGAGCTGTTTTTT.

This clonotype was recorded many times. The chain joins TRBV6-2 or TRBV6-3 to TRBJ2-5; D is undetermined. V was shortened by 0 bases and J by 7 bases, with 12 bases between the two germline ends. The CDR3 is 14 residues long. Germline V gives CDR1 MNHEY, CDR2 SVGEGT. CDR3 DNA sequence: TGTGCCAGCAGTTACTCTGGCCCCCAGTCGACCCAGTACTTC. It translates to CASSYSGPQSTQYF.

This clonotype was recorded a few times. The rearrangement links TRBV4-1 to TRBJ2-2; TRBD1 is a possible D gene (5 bases). The CDR3 covers 15 residues. Germline assignment: CDR1 MGHRA and CDR2 YSYEKL. V was clipped by 0 bases and J by 6 bases, with 11 bases between them. CDR3 in amino acids: CASSQDPGHAGELFF. The CDR3, as DNA: TGCGCCAGCAGCCAAGATCCAGGGCACGCCGGGGAGCTGTTTTTT.

This clonotype was counted at least ten times. The gene calls are TRBV12-3 or TRBV12-4 and TRBJ2-5, with D tentatively TRBD1 (6 bases). The CDR3 totals 13 residues. Trimming took off 2 bases at V and 4 bases at J, with 8 bases between the two ends. CDR3 bases: TGTGCCAGCAGTTTAACAGGGCTAGAGACCCAGTACTTC. It specifies CASSLTGLETQYF.

This clonotype has more than one count but fewer than ten. This rearrangement joins TRBV29-1 to TRBJ2-1; D might be TRBD1 or TRBD2, each matching 5 bases. From germline, CDR1 is SQVTM and CDR2 ANQGSEA. The ends were cut back, 1 base at V and 5 bases at J, with 9 bases in the middle. The length of the CDR3 is 13 residues. CDR3 DNA sequence: TGCAGCGTTGAAGTGGGACCGAACAATGAGCAGTTCTTC. Translation: CSVEVGPNNEQFF.

This clonotype was picked up a small number of times. In nucleotides, the CDR3 is TGCAGCGTTGTCTCCGGGAGGGCCGGAAAGACCAAAAACATTCAGTACTTC. This translates into CSVVSGRAGKTKNIQYF. This chain joins TRBV29-1 and TRBJ2-4, with 8 bases fitting TRBD2. The trim removed 4 bases at V and 2 bases at J, leaving 13 bases unmatched. This CDR3 has 17 residues. Germline CDR1 reads SQVTM; CDR2 reads ANQGSEA.

This clonotype was seen a few times. This rearrangement joins TRBV27 to TRBJ2-5; D is ambiguous. Germline-derived CDR1 and CDR2 are MNHEY and SMNVEV (reference sequence). This CDR3 comprises 14 residues. The V gene lost 0 bases and the J gene lost 4 bases, with 9 bases spanning the gap. CDR3 nucleotides: TGTGCCAGCAGTTTATCGGCATCACTAGAGACCCAGTACTTC. Translated, it gives CASSLSASLETQYF.